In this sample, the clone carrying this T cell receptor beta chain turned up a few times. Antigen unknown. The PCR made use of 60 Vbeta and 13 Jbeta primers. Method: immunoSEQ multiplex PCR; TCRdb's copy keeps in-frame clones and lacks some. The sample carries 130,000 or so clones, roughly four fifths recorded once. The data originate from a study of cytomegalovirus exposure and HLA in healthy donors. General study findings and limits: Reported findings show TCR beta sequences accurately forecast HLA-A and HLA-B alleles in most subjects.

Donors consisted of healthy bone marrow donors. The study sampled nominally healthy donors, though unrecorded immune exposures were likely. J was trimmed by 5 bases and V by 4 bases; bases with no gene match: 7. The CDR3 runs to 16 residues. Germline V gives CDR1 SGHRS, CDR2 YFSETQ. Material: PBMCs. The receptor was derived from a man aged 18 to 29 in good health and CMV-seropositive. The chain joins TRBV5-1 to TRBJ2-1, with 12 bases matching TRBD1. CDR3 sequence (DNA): TGCGCCAGCAGCCCAGGGACAGGGGGCGCCAACAATGAGCAGTTCTTC. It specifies CASSPGTGGANNEQFF.